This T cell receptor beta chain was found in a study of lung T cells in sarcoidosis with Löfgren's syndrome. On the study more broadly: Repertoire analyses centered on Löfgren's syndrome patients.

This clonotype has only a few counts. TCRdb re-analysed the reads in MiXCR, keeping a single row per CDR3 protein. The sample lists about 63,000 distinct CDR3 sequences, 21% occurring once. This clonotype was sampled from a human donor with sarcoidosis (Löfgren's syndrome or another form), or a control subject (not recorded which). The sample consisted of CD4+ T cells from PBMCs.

DNA of the CDR3: TGCGCCAGCAGCTTGCCCCGGACAGGGGCAGCAGAGACCCAGTACTTC. This codes for CASSLPRTGAAETQYF. This chain joins TRBV5-1 and TRBJ2-5; 9 bases align to TRBD1. Germline V lookup: CDR1 SGHRS, CDR2 YFSETQ. The CDR3 has 16 amino acids. V lost 1 base, J lost 4 bases, and 8 bases stayed unmatched.